The TCR beta chain described here comes from a study of blood T cells in healthy people across ages. Overall study results and limits: Higher diversity, along with more naive CD4+ cells, distinguished long-lived donors from aged donors.

V shed 6 bases, J shed 4 bases, and the junction held 13 bases outside the gene matches. This CDR3 comprises 16 residues. Germline CDR1 and CDR2: MNHNY and SVGAGI (reference sequence). Primed by a sample-barcoded 5' primer and a J-beta primer mix, a second PCR proceeded for about 7 to 12 cycles. One entry per CDR3 protein, called by TCRdb with MiXCR from the 5' RACE reads. This table holds roughly 700,000 distinct CDR3 sequences, about 30% found once. A single count supports this clonotype. Antigen: not known. Given a much more abundant clone one base away, this may be a read error. The clonotype originates from a woman aged 80 or older in good health. Sequencing used blood. The V call is TRBV6-6, the J call TRBJ1-2; 8 bases match TRBD1. The CDR3 nucleotides read TGTGCCAGCAGCCCTGGCAGGGGGCGTATGGGCTATGGCTACACCTTC. Amino acid sequence: CASSPGRGRMGYGYTF.